The 9 T cell receptor beta chains given below trace back to one sample, sequenced in a study of healthy donors' naive CD4 and CD8 T cells (dated by TCRdb to 2014 to 2015). The instrument was a 454 GS FLX Titanium. A previously published linear amplification protocol was used to build TCR libraries from roughly 500 ng of total RNA. TCRdb reran the public reads through fastp at Q25 and MiXCR, keeping productive beta chains. Records with the same CDR3 protein are collapsed into one entry carrying the most frequent genes and DNA. For this sample the table gives roughly 200,000 distinct CDR3 sequences, of which nearly 75% were detected only once. More than 2% of the sample is taken by the ten largest. Material for sequencing was naive CD4+ and CD8+ T cells sorted from blood, pooled from several donors. This specimen's cell subset or site label, interpreted: FACS-sorted naive CD4+ (CD45RO-CD45RA+) and naive CD8+ (CD45RA+CD27bright) T cells. These receptors all come from a pool of human donors in good health; the sample pools cells from several healthy donors.

There are a few counts of this clonotype. The rearrangement joins TRBV11-2 to TRBJ2-1, with unresolved D. Per the germline V gene, CDR1 is SGHAT and CDR2 is FQNNGV. CDR3 length equals 11 residues. V was pared by 6 bases and J by 9 bases, with 9 bases between. CDR3 amino acids: CASRLGPEQFF. DNA of the CDR3: TGTGCCAGCAGACTGGGCCCTGAGCAGTTCTTC.

The chain joins TRBV19 to TRBJ1-1, with D possibly TRBD1 on 6 matching bases. V dropped 10 bases and J dropped 5 bases, with 11 bases sitting between them. Germline CDR1 and CDR2: LNHDA and SQIVND (reference sequence). This CDR3 spans 11 amino acids. In nucleotides, the CDR3 is TGTGCCACACCACAGGGAACTGAAGCTTTCTTT. Protein sequence: CATPQGTEAFF.

The CDR3 DNA is TGTGCCAGCAGTCTTCATTTTAGCTCCTATAATTCACCCCTCCACTTT. Its protein product is CASSLHFSSYNSPLHF. This chain links TRBV27 with TRBJ1-6; D remains unclear. Germline V CDR1 and CDR2: MNHEY, SMNVEV (reference sequence). Trimming left V 5 bases short and J 0 bases short, with 11 bases between. The CDR3 is 16 amino acids.

This chain connects TRBV11-2 to TRBJ1-1, with 9 bases fitting TRBD1. Germline trimming cut 8 bases from V and 0 bases from J; bases unmatched to any gene: 7. Germline V lookup: CDR1 SGHAT, CDR2 FQNNGV. This CDR3 contains 15 residues. The CDR3: CASSGQGTVNTEAFF. Here the CDR3 DNA reads TGTGCCAGCTCGGGACAGGGAACTGTGAACACTGAAGCTTTCTTT.

This clonotype was detected only a few times. This chain joins TRBV6-5 and TRBJ2-1; maybe TRBD2 (5 bases). The CDR3 totals 15 residues. Trimming stripped 5 bases from V and 12 bases from J, with 23 bases between. Germline CDR1 is MNHEY and CDR2 is SVGAGI. CDR3 region: CASSEYTVVGSRQFF. The CDR3, as DNA: TGTGCCAGCAGTGAGTATACCGTTGTGGGGAGTCGGCAGTTCTTC.

This rearrangement joins TRBV19 to TRBJ1-2, with 9 bases lining up with TRBD1. The V gene end was trimmed by 7 bases and the J gene end by 5 bases; junction bases not matched to a gene: 2. This CDR3 has 12 amino acids. Germline-derived CDR1 and CDR2 are LNHDA and SQIVND (reference sequence). CDR3 in amino acids: CASNDRGYGYTF. The CDR3, as DNA: TGTGCCAGTAACGACAGGGGGTATGGCTACACCTTC. Full variable domain (outside the CDR3, taken from reference TRBV19 and TRBJ1-2): DGGITQSPKYLFRKEGQNVTLSCEQNLNHDAMYWYRQDPGQGLRLIYYSQIVNDFQKGDIAEGYSVSREKKESFPLTVTSAQKNPTAFYLCASNDRGYGYTFGSGTRLTVV.

This chain uses TRBV19 with TRBJ2-1; tentatively, D is TRBD1 (6 bases). This CDR3 comprises 13 residues. V lost 5 bases and J 8 bases, leaving 13 bases between the germline ends. The germline V gene encodes CDR1 LNHDA and CDR2 SQIVND (reference sequence). CDR3 sequence: CASSYRVGDEQFF. The CDR3 region has the DNA TGTGCCAGTAGTTACAGGGTTGGGGATGAGCAGTTCTTC.

The chain employs TRBV10-3 and TRBJ2-1; 10 nucleotides match TRBD2. The CDR3 totals 16 residues. With V trimmed by 6 bases and J by 3 bases, 8 bases remained unmatched. Germline assignment: CDR1 ENHRY and CDR2 SYGVKD. In DNA, the CDR3 is TGTGCCATCAGCCCAGAGCGGGAGGGCGTCTACAATGAGCAGTTCTTC. It yields the protein CAISPEREGVYNEQFF.

This rearrangement joins TRBV29-1 to TRBJ2-5, with a weak D call TRBD2 (6 bases). There are 10 residues in the CDR3. The germline V gene has CDR1 SQVTM and CDR2 ANQGSEA. CDR3 loop: CSMEGETQYF. DNA of the CDR3: TGCAGTATGGAGGGGGAGACCCAGTACTTC.